A single sample gave rise to the 11 T cell receptor beta chains below, sequenced in a study of T cell responses to AZD1222 COVID-19 vaccine (dated by TCRdb to about 2021). In the paper's terms, the time point label means: baseline before first vaccination. Per the publication, the treatment or condition label means: meningococcal conjugate vaccine given as trial control. The library was made by the immunoSEQ multiplex PCR assay. The table was pulled from immuneACCESS by TCRdb, which kept in-frame rearrangements only. Such tables lose some clones; where checked, under half of the loss comes from unresolved V genes, and the rest has no known cause. For this sample the table gives around 160,000 clones, of which 75% to 90% were detected only once. Together, the top ten hold over 4% of the sample. Specimen: peripheral blood, collected on day 0 of MenACWY control vaccination. Receptors originate from an adult in good health.

This chain uses TRBV7-9 with TRBJ1-1; D might be TRBD1 (6 bases). The CDR3 loop spans 13 amino acids. Germline V gene sequence: CDR1 SEHNR, CDR2 FQNEAQ (reference sequence). Trimming cost V 5 bases and J 4 bases, with 11 bases left between them. The CDR3 coding sequence is TGTGCCAGCAGCGTTCGGGACACCACTGAAGCTTTCTTT. Amino acids: CASSVRDTTEAFF.

This rearrangement joins TRBV11-2 to TRBJ1-1; D perhaps matches TRBD1 (5 bases). The CDR3 has 16 residues. Germline V gene sequence: CDR1 SGHAT, CDR2 FQNNGV. The germline V and J ends were trimmed by 0 bases and 10 bases, with 21 bases remaining between them. In DNA form, the CDR3 reads TGTGCCAGCAGCTTAGATCCGGGACGGCGGGAAAGACGAGCTTTCTTT. Protein: CASSLDPGRRERRAFF.

The rearrangement uses TRBV2 and TRBJ1-1; D is possibly TRBD1 (6 bases). Trimming removed 5 bases from V and 6 bases from J, with 13 bases in between. CDR1 and CDR2 (germline): SNHLY, FYNNEI. CDR3 length: 13 amino acids. In DNA, the CDR3 is TGTGCCAGCAGTTCACACAGGGATTCTGAAGCTTTCTTT. Amino acids: CASSSHRDSEAFF.

Turning to this clone: A junction end diverges from the germline sequence, so it may reflect a read error. The chain combines TRBV19 with TRBJ1-2; 7 bases map to TRBD1. This CDR3 comprises 14 residues. Germline CDR1 and CDR2: LNHDA and SQIVND (reference sequence). The CDR3 sequence is CASRIGDRAYGYTF. The CDR3 bases are TGTGCCAGTAGAATAGGGGACAGAGCCTATGGCTACACCTTC.

On this clone itself: Other DNA sequences within the sample encode an identical CDR3. The gene calls are TRBV19 and TRBJ2-1, with TRBD1 matching over 10 bases. In germline, CDR1 is LNHDA, CDR2 SQIVND (reference sequence). With V trimmed by 6 bases and J by 6 bases, 5 bases remained unmatched. The CDR3 contains 14 residues. The CDR3 region has the DNA TGTGCCAGTAGCCGGGACAGGGGAGGCAATGAGCAGTTCTTC. It codes for CASSRDRGGNEQFF.

This chain uses TRBV18 with TRBJ1-2; 9 bases are shared with TRBD1. The trim removed 3 bases at V and 2 bases at J, leaving 19 bases unmatched. CDR1 and CDR2 (germline): KGHSH, LQKENI. The CDR3 length is 20 residues. The CDR3 nucleotides are TGTGCCAGCTCACCGGGCCTCGGCACTCAAAGCGGGACAGGGAACTATGGCTACACCTTC. Its translation is CASSPGLGTQSGTGNYGYTF.

The chain recombines TRBV7-9 with TRBJ1-2; TRBD1 is a possible D gene (5 bases). V lost 0 bases and J 6 bases, leaving 11 bases between the germline ends. From germline, CDR1 is SEHNR and CDR2 FQNEAQ (reference sequence). This CDR3 is built from 14 residues. The CDR3 sequence is CASSLAPGGNGYTF. The CDR3 coding sequence is TGTGCCAGCAGCTTAGCGCCGGGGGGGAATGGCTACACCTTC.

This clone was found a few times. V usage is TRBV10-3 and J usage is TRBJ2-7; D is ambiguous. The germline V gene has CDR1 ENHRY and CDR2 SYGVKD. The CDR3 is made up of 13 amino acids. V lost 2 bases to trimming and J lost 6 bases, with 11 bases between them. CDR3 bases: TGTGCCATCAGTGAGCCCAATGTGGCCGAGCAGTACGTC. Amino acids: CAISEPNVAEQYV.

This chain links TRBV7-2 with TRBJ2-5; D is unresolved. Germline V lookup: CDR1 SGHTA, CDR2 FQGNSA. Trimming took 3 bases from V and 2 from J, leaving 7 bases between them. CDR3 length equals 13 residues. CDR3 bases: TGTGCCAGCAGCTTGTCCCCACAAGAGACCCAGTACTTC. This translates into CASSLSPQETQYF.

The gene calls are TRBV18 and TRBJ1-1; 7 nucleotides line up with TRBD1. CDR3 size: 14 residues. Germline lookup yields CDR1 KGHSH and CDR2 LQKENI. Trimming took 4 bases from V and 5 from J; bases not matched to a gene: 7. This CDR3 reads CASSQQGRVTEAFF. In DNA, the CDR3 is TGTGCCAGCTCACAACAGGGGAGGGTTACTGAAGCTTTCTTT.

The chain carries TRBV19 and TRBJ1-1; 7 positions agree with TRBD1. The CDR3 is made up of 11 amino acids. CDR1 and CDR2 (germline): LNHDA, SQIVND (reference sequence). After removal of 8 bases from V and 7 bases from J, the junction contained 4 bases not matched to a gene. Here the CDR3 DNA reads TGTGCCAGTCTAGCAGGGGGTGAAGCTTTCTTT. As protein: CASLAGGEAFF. Looking up the rest from reference TRBV19 and TRBJ1-1 gives the full variable domain: DGGITQSPKYLFRKEGQNVTLSCEQNLNHDAMYWYRQDPGQGLRLIYYSQIVNDFQKGDIAEGYSVSREKKESFPLTVTSAQKNPTAFYLCASLAGGEAFFGQGTRLTVV.